This paragraph covers one T cell receptor beta chain sequence. What antigen it recognizes has not been identified. No quality values exist for individual bases; no much larger clone is one base distant. The germline V gene gives CDR1 as SGHDT and CDR2 as YYEEEE. V is cut back by 2 bases and J by 2 bases, with 1 base in the junction unmatched. From cysteine to phenylalanine, the CDR3 is 14 amino acids long. The CDR3 DNA has 42 bases and is translated from base 1. Whole blood was collected in K2EDTA tubes by collaborating institutions according to the institutions' own protocols. For TCRbeta analysis, collaborators shipped samples as frozen whole blood, isolated PBMCs, or DNA extracted from either of those sample types. TCRbeta CDR3 regions were amplified from genomic DNA by means of the immunoSEQ Assay, a bias-controlled multiplex PCR. In the original analysis: The number of nucleated cells in each sample was estimated from the amplification of reference gene primers within the assay. To quantify the absolute abundance of each unique TCRbeta CDR3 rearrangement, sequence reads were collapsed and filtered. For each sample, productive Simpson clonality was calculated as the square root of Simpson's diversity index over productive rearrangements. TCRdb mirrors the immuneACCESS table, restricted to in-frame sequences. Some clones are absent from its copies; in checked studies, under half trace to an unresolved V gene, and the reason for the others is unknown. That table supplies the V and J calls and clone size; D and trimming were determined from the DNA. The sample table shows 60,000 to 85,000 clones, and almost 90% are seen once. The top ten constitute 1.9% of the sample.

The source of the sample is a study of blood T cell repertoires in COVID-19 (dated by TCRdb to about 2020). The study in broad terms: Collaborator samples came from the United States, Italy and Spain and covered acute and convalescent phases of COVID-19. Samples came from the ongoing ImmuneRACE study (first 160 participants) plus 1,254 subjects from 6 global collaborators. The repertoires were made available in a free public database intended to serve as a resource for research on the immune response to SARS-CoV-2. Nearly every sample came with metadata listing a de-identified subject ID, COVID-19 status, age in years and sex. The prospective study material was composed of cDNA or gDNA derived from T cells, B-cell-depleted T cells, or PBMCs. The dataset comprised deeply sampled blood TCRbeta repertoires from subjects exposed to, actively infected with, or recovered from COVID-19. Where HLA class I and class II types were available, the types were taken from metadata supplied by the sample provider, not from assay-based typing. What the work shows at the level of the full study, not this receptor alone: The amount of clinical and demographic metadata varied by source and participant and was provided uncurated.

The receptor comes from a woman aged 80 or over with active or convalescent COVID-19. Recombination connected TRBV5-6 to TRBJ2-1, and 7 junction bases match TRBD2. Sequenced material: peripheral blood. The bases are TGTGCCAGCAGCTTCGGACTAGCCTACAATGAGCAGTTCTTC. This codes for CASSFGLAYNEQFF.